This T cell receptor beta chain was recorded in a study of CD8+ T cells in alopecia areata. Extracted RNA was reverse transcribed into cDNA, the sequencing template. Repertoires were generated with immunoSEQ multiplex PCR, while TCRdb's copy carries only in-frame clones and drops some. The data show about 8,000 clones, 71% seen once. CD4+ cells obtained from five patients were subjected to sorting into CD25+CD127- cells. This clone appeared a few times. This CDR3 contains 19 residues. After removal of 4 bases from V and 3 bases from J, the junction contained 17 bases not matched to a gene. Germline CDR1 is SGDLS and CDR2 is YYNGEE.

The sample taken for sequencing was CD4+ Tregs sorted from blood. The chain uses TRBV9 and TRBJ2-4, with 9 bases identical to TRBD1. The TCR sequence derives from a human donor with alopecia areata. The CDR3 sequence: CASSTQAGTGNANKNIQYF. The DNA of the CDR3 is TGTGCCAGCAGCACCCAAGCCGGGACAGGGAACGCCAACAAAAACATTCAGTACTTC.